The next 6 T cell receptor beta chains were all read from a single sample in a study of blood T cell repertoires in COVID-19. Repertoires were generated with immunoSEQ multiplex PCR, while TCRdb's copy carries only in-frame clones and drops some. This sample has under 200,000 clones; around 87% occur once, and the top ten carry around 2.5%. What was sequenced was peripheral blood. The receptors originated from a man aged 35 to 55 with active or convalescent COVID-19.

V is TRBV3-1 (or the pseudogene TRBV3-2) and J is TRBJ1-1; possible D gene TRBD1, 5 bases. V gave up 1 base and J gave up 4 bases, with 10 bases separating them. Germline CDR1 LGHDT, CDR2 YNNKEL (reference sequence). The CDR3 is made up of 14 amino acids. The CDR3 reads CASSQAPGGTEAFF. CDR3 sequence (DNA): TGTGCCAGCAGCCAAGCGCCGGGGGGCACTGAAGCTTTCTTT.

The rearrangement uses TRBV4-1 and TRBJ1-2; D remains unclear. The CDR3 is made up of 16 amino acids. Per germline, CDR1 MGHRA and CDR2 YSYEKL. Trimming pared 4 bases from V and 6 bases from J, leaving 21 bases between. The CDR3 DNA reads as TGCGCCAGCAGCCGGATCGCCGGGCCACTCGGGGATGGCTACACCTTC. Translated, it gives CASSRIAGPLGDGYTF.

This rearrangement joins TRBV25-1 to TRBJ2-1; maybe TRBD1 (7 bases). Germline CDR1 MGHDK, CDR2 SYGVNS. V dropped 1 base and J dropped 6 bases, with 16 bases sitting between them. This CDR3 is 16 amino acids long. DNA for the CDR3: TGTGCCAGCAGTGAATCGGGCAGGGGGGCCTTCAATGAGCAGTTCTTC. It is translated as CASSESGRGAFNEQFF. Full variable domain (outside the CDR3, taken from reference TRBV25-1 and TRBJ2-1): EADIYQTPRYLVIGTGKKITLECSQTMGHDKMYWYQQDPGMELHLIHYSYGVNSTEKGDLSSESTVSRIRTEHFPLTLESARPSHTSQYLCASSESGRGAFNEQFFGPGTRLTVL.

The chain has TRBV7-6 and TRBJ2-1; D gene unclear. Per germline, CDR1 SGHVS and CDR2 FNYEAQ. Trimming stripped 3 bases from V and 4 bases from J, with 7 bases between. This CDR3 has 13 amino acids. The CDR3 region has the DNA TGTGCCAGCAGCTTGAGGAAATACAATGAGCAGTTCTTC. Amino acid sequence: CASSLRKYNEQFF. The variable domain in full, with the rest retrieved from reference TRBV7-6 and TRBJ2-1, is GAGVSQSPRYKVTKRGQDVALRCDPISGHVSLYWYRQALGQGPEFLTYFNYEAQQDKSGLPNDRFSAERPEGSISTLTIQRTEQRDSAMYRCASSLRKYNEQFFGPGTRLTVL.

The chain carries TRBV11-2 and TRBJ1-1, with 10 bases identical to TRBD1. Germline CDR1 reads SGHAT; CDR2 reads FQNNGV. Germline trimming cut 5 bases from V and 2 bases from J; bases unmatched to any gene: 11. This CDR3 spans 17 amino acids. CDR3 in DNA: TGTGCCAGCAGCCCCCGGGACAGGGGATTTGGTAACACTGAAGCTTTCTTT. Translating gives CASSPRDRGFGNTEAFF.

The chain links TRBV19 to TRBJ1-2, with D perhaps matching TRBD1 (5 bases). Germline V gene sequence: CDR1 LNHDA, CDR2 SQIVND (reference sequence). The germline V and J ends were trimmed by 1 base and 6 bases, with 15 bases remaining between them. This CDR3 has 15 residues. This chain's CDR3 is CASSIGGDYPNGYTF. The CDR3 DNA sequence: TGTGCCAGTAGTATAGGCGGGGACTATCCTAATGGCTACACCTTC.